The T cell receptor beta chain under discussion was sequenced for a study of beta chain features in type 1 diabetes. Overall study findings and caveats: Shorter templates might be favored by PCR, equally in patients and controls.

Reverse transcription of all isolated RNA meant that expressed TCRB transcripts were sequenced. The assay was immunoSEQ multiplex PCR, and TCRdb's table has in-frame clones only and misses some. The data contain 250,000 or so clones, around 65% of them singletons. A sort by CD45RO/CCR7/CD25/CD127/CD95/CD27 yielded CD4+ naive, central memory, regulatory and stem cell-like memory cells. Each of the sorted populations had a purity greater than 98%. Regarding this clone: Antigen unknown.

Germline lookup yields CDR1 GTSNPN and CDR2 SVGIG (reference sequence). Trimming cost V 0 bases and J 4 bases, with 15 bases left between them. The CDR3 is made up of 15 amino acids. This chain uses TRBV30 with TRBJ1-2; no clear D. The TCR sequence derives from a man under 40 in good health. The specimen sequenced was naive CD4+ T cells from blood. In DNA form, the CDR3 reads TGTGCCTGGAGTGTACAAACGGCCTTTCTCTATGGCTACACCTTC. Its translation is CAWSVQTAFLYGYTF.